This TCR beta chain originates from a study of radiation and T cells in renal cell carcinoma. CDR3 size: 17 residues. CDR1 is PRHDT and CDR2 is FYEKMQ in the germline V gene (reference sequence). The trim removed 1 base at V and 9 bases at J, leaving 10 bases unmatched. Measured with immunoSEQ multiplex PCR; TCRdb has only the in-frame clones, and not every one. The sample includes approximately 20,000 clones, 55% to 80% seen only once; the top ten take approximately 12%. Broader study findings: Intratumoral heterogeneity was not captured in these approximately 1 g regions. Dominant CDR3 motifs occupied more repertoire in irradiated than control tumors. Irradiated tumors had higher TCR clonality than control tumors.

Stated treatment: 15 Gy SBRT to primary tumor, nephrectomy 4 weeks later. The patient's renal cell carcinoma had clear cell pathology. Worth noting for this clone: Its matching antigen is unknown.

This clonotype was sampled from a woman in her 70s with renal cell carcinoma. The genes are TRBV13 and TRBJ2-1; TRBD2 aligns across 12 bases. Sequences were derived from tumor tissue, sampled from a patient whose treatment included radiotherapy and nephrectomy. CDR3 loop: CASSLVPPSGGAVEQFF. CDR3 nucleotide sequence: TGTGCCAGCAGCTTAGTGCCTCCTAGCGGGGGGGCCGTTGAGCAGTTCTTC.